This note documents a single TCR beta chain sequence. Its antigen remains unknown. At one of its ends the junction is not consistent with the germline gene, which may arise from a read error. The data derive from a study of tumor and adjacent non-tumor tissue in lung cancer. General study points: Shorter survival was associated with higher TCR diversity in tumors.

This CDR3 contains 16 residues. Germline values: CDR1 GTSNPN, CDR2 SVGIG (reference sequence). This sample's RNA came from whole unsorted tissue. The library came from three nested PCR rounds adapted from ARM-PCR protocols. TCRdb called the multiplex PCR reads again in MiXCR, with one record for every CDR3 protein. Of 130,000 or so distinct CDR3 sequences listed, approximately 66% are singletons. What was sequenced was lung tumor tissue. The gene calls are TRBV30 and TRBJ2-3; TRBD2 might be the D (6 bases). The clonotype was recovered from a man younger than 40 with non-small cell lung cancer. The CDR3: CAWSVGGLTSTDTQYF. CDR3 DNA: TGTGCCTGGAGTGTCGGGGGACTCACTAGCACGGATACGCAGTATTTT. The entire variable domain, with the rest obtained from reference TRBV30 and TRBJ2-3, is as follows: SQTIHQWPATLVQPVGSPLSLECTVEGTSNPNLYWYRQAAGRGLQLLFYSVGIGQISSEVPQNLSASRPQDRQFILSSKKLLLSDSGFYLCAWSVGGLTSTDTQYFGPGTRLTVL.